The rows below give T cell receptor beta chains drawn from one sample of a study of T cell changes during pregnancy in multiple sclerosis. The data were produced by immunoSEQ multiplex PCR, yet TCRdb's version contains in-frame clones alone and is incomplete. The sample holds more than 25,000 clones, roughly 91% seen once. The input for sequencing was CD8+ T cells from peripheral blood mononuclear cells, taken in the second trimester of pregnancy. These receptors were obtained from a female donor in good health, enrolled as a control in a pregnancy study. Each CDR3 is given with its conserved first and last residue. Fields, in order: V gene, clone size, J gene, D gene, CDR3 protein, CDR3 DNA. The D gene is left open where the match is weak. A row's size may be missing; if present it is once, few, many or a size class.

v_gene: TRBV27; abundance: NA; j_gene: TRBJ1-1; d_gene: NA; CDR3aa: CASSLSLRDTEAFF; CDR3nt: TGTGCCAGCAGTTTATCCCTTCGGGACACTGAAGCTTTCTTT
v_gene: TRBV6-5; abundance: NA; j_gene: TRBJ2-2; d_gene: NA; CDR3aa: CASSSRTANTGELFF; CDR3nt: TGTGCCAGCAGTTCTCGGACAGCCAACACCGGGGAGCTGTTTTTT
v_gene: TRBV6-5; abundance: NA; j_gene: TRBJ1-2; d_gene: NA; CDR3aa: CASSYYSNYGYTF; CDR3nt: TGTGCCAGCAGTTACTACTCTAACTATGGCTACACCTTC
v_gene: TRBV4-2; abundance: NA; j_gene: TRBJ1-5; d_gene: NA; CDR3aa: CASSRSGGNQPQHF; CDR3nt: TGTGCCAGCAGCCGGTCAGGCGGCAATCAGCCCCAGCATTTT
v_gene: TRBV12-5; abundance: NA; j_gene: TRBJ2-1; d_gene: TRBD1; CDR3aa: CASGLDGDREGVDEQFF; CDR3nt: TGTGCTAGTGGTTTGGACGGGGACAGGGAGGGTGTCGATGAGCAGTTCTTC
v_gene: TRBV30; abundance: once; j_gene: TRBJ1-6; d_gene: NA; CDR3aa: CAWSGGRGGALHF; CDR3nt: TGTGCCTGGAGTGGGGGTAGGGGGGGGGCCCTCCACTTT
v_gene: TRBV5-6; abundance: NA; j_gene: TRBJ1-2; d_gene: NA; CDR3aa: CASCDSTGAHNGYTF; CDR3nt: TGTGCCAGCTGCGATTCGACAGGCGCCCACAATGGCTACACCTTC
v_gene: TRBV7-9; abundance: NA; j_gene: TRBJ2-5; d_gene: NA; CDR3aa: CASSSRETQYF; CDR3nt: TGTGCCAGCAGTTCCCGGGAGACCCAGTACTTC
v_gene: TRBV4-3; abundance: NA; j_gene: TRBJ2-3; d_gene: TRBD2; CDR3aa: CASSQVYPAGGLSTTDTQYF; CDR3nt: TGCGCCAGCAGCCAAGTTTATCCAGCGGGGGGGCTGAGCACAACAGATACGCAGTATTTT
v_gene: TRBV15; abundance: NA; j_gene: TRBJ2-6; d_gene: NA; CDR3aa: CATSRVALTRSGANVLTF; CDR3nt: TGTGCCACCAGCAGAGTGGCACTAACCCGCTCTGGGGCCAACGTCCTGACTTTC
v_gene: TRBV18; abundance: NA; j_gene: TRBJ2-7; d_gene: NA; CDR3aa: CASSPPNRTLSYEQYF; CDR3nt: TGTGCCAGCTCACCACCGAACAGGACCCTCTCCTACGAGCAGTACTTC
v_gene: TRBV9; abundance: NA; j_gene: TRBJ1-2; d_gene: TRBD1; CDR3aa: CASSVEKTTGFYGYTF; CDR3nt: TGTGCCAGCAGCGTAGAAAAGACGACAGGGTTCTATGGCTACACCTTC
v_gene: TRBV7-9; abundance: NA; j_gene: TRBJ2-3; d_gene: NA; CDR3aa: CASSPPVSDTQYF; CDR3nt: TGTGCCAGCAGCCCCCCGGTATCAGATACGCAGTATTTT